The next 23 T cell receptor beta chains were all read from a single sample in a study of CD8+ T cells in alopecia areata. Treatment in this sample: oral pan-JAK inhibitor, 5-10 mg twice daily. RNA extraction and reverse transcription yielded cDNA as sequencing template. Profiling relied on immunoSEQ multiplex PCR, and the TCRdb table lists in-frame clones only, not all of them. Of about 200,000 clones in the sample, 58% were seen once. The specimen was CD4+ T cells sorted from blood, collected at week 24, from a patient treated with tofacitinib. The receptors were gathered from a human donor with alopecia areata.

This clone was seen a single time. The gene calls are TRBV28 and TRBJ2-5; 9 bases are a match to TRBD1. The J segment lost 1 base and the V segment lost 3 bases, leaving 3 bases of the junction unmatched. The germline gives CDR1 MDHEN, CDR2 SYDVKM. The CDR3 totals 15 residues. The CDR3 is CASSFSTGGQETQYF. The CDR3 DNA reads as TGTGCCAGCAGTTTCTCGACAGGGGGCCAAGAGACCCAGTACTTC.

This clone has just a few counts. This chain connects TRBV5-1 to TRBJ2-3; 9 bases agree with TRBD2. Germline loops: CDR1 SGHRS, CDR2 YFSETQ. V dropped 0 bases and J dropped 0; count of bases not matched to a gene: 2. This CDR3 spans 16 amino acids. The CDR3 loop reads CASSLGLAASTDTQYF. The CDR3 coding sequence is TGCGCCAGCAGCTTGGGACTAGCGGCTAGCACAGATACGCAGTATTTT.

Worth noting for this clone: The same CDR3 is also encoded by other DNA sequences in this sample. The chain couples TRBV30 to TRBJ2-5, with D unresolved. Trimming shortened V by 5 bases and J by 1 base, and 11 bases separated the two germline ends. The CDR3 covers 13 residues. The germline CDR1 and CDR2 sequences are GTSNPN and SVGIG (reference sequence). The CDR3 nucleotides are TGTGCCTGGTCGGTCAGGCTCCAAGAGACCCAGTACTTC. Its protein is CAWSVRLQETQYF. Filled out from reference TRBV30 and TRBJ2-5, the complete variable domain reads SQTIHQWPATLVQPVGSPLSLECTVEGTSNPNLYWYRQAAGRGLQLLFYSVGIGQISSEVPQNLSASRPQDRQFILSSKKLLLSDSGFYLCAWSVRLQETQYFGPGTRLLVL.

The chain employs TRBV4-2 and TRBJ1-4; D remains unclear. Germline CDR1 is LGHNA and CDR2 is YNFKEQ. This CDR3 has 16 residues. Trimming pared 0 bases from V and 7 bases from J, leaving 15 bases between. Here the CDR3 reads CASSQDKEGIIEKLFF. The CDR3 bases are TGTGCCAGCAGCCAAGATAAGGAGGGAATAATTGAAAAACTGTTTTTT.

This chain uses TRBV15 with TRBJ1-5; the D is unclear. There are 15 residues in the CDR3. Looked up from germline, CDR1 is LNHNV and CDR2 is YYDKDF (reference sequence). The V end lost 4 bases, the J end lost 0 bases, and 10 bases lay between the germline ends. This CDR3 reads CATSINPDSNQPQHF. The CDR3 nucleotides are TGTGCCACCAGCATAAATCCAGATAGCAATCAGCCCCAGCATTTT.

This rearrangement joins TRBV10-3 to TRBJ2-5, with D tentatively TRBD1 (6 bases). The CDR3 is made up of 14 amino acids. V lost 8 bases, J lost 4 bases, and 17 bases lay in between. Germline CDR1 is ENHRY and CDR2 is SYGVKD. The chain's CDR3 is CAIGGQGRPETQYF. DNA for the CDR3: TGTGCCATCGGGGGCCAGGGACGTCCAGAGACCCAGTACTTC.

CDR3: CSVLGLAGTGELFF. The CDR3 DNA reads as TGCAGCGTCCTGGGACTAGCGGGAACCGGGGAGCTGTTTTTT. V and J are TRBV29-1 and TRBJ2-2, with TRBD2 matching over 13 bases. The germline gives CDR1 SQVTM, CDR2 ANQGSEA. The CDR3 is 14 amino acids. Trimming at V came to 6 bases and at J to 5 bases, leaving 3 bases not matched to a gene.

The chain joins TRBV4-2 to TRBJ2-7; TRBD2 aligns across 10 bases. Germline CDR1 LGHNA, CDR2 YNFKEQ. CDR3 length: 15 amino acids. V trimming: 3 bases; J trimming: 2 bases; junction bases outside the gene matches: 4. The CDR3 sequence is CASSHSGGPTYEQYF. CDR3 nucleotide sequence: TGTGCCAGCAGCCATAGCGGGGGGCCTACCTACGAGCAGTACTTC.

This chain connects TRBV30 to TRBJ1-2, with no clear D. The CDR3 contains 13 residues. In germline, CDR1 is GTSNPN, CDR2 SVGIG (reference sequence). The germline V and J ends were trimmed by 2 bases and 1 base, with 8 bases remaining between them. Written as DNA, the CDR3 is TGTGCCTGGAGTCCTGGGTTTAACTATGGCTACACCTTC. The encoded protein is CAWSPGFNYGYTF.

This CDR3 reads CAWSAHRAGYGYTF. The DNA for the CDR3 is TGTGCCTGGAGTGCCCACAGGGCTGGCTATGGCTACACCTTC. The chain carries TRBV30 and TRBJ1-2; D perhaps matches TRBD1 (6 bases). CDR3 length: 14 amino acids. Trimming removed 1 base at V and 4 bases at J, with 13 bases between. Germline-derived CDR1 and CDR2 are GTSNPN and SVGIG (reference sequence).

The chain uses TRBV5-1 and TRBJ2-7; no firm D call. CDR3 length equals 11 residues. In germline, CDR1 is SGHRS, CDR2 YFSETQ. V was trimmed by 4 bases and J by 5 bases, leaving 7 bases between them. This chain's CDR3 is CASSLQDEQYF. The CDR3 DNA reads as TGCGCCAGCAGCCTCCAGGACGAGCAGTACTTC.

This chain joins TRBV30 and TRBJ1-2, with 8 bases fitting TRBD1. After removal of 1 base from V and 3 bases from J, the junction contained 4 bases not matched to a gene. The CDR3 spans 14 residues. Germline lookup yields CDR1 GTSNPN and CDR2 SVGIG (reference sequence). The CDR3 bases are TGTGCCTGGAGTGCGGCAGGGGGCTACTATGGCTACACCTTC. Translated, it gives CAWSAAGGYYGYTF. The full variable domain, rest sourced from reference TRBV30 and TRBJ1-2, is SQTIHQWPATLVQPVGSPLSLECTVEGTSNPNLYWYRQAAGRGLQLLFYSVGIGQISSEVPQNLSASRPQDRQFILSSKKLLLSDSGFYLCAWSAAGGYYGYTFGSGTRLTVV.

This clone showed up just a few times. The V and J genes are TRBV27 and TRBJ2-1; D is unclear. Germline CDR1 reads MNHEY; CDR2 reads SMNVEV (reference sequence). V was pared by 0 bases and J by 2 bases, with 14 bases between. CDR3 size: 17 residues. The CDR3 reads CASSLSSTPGAYNEQFF. The CDR3 coding sequence is TGTGCCAGCAGTTTATCTTCCACCCCAGGCGCCTACAATGAGCAGTTCTTC.

On this clone: The junction departs from germline at one end; a sequencing error may be responsible. The V gene is TRBV5-6, the J gene TRBJ2-5; D might be TRBD1 or TRBD2, each matching 8 bases. This CDR3 contains 15 residues. From germline, CDR1 is SGHDT and CDR2 YYEEEE. The CDR3 coding sequence is TGTGCCAACAGCGGGGGACAGGCCTACCAAGAGACCCAGTACTTC. Translated, it gives CANSGGQAYQETQYF.

J is TRBJ1-2 and V is TRBV29-1; possibly TRBD1 for D (5 bases). V shed 4 bases and J shed 4 bases, with 10 bases lying between them. Germline V gene sequence: CDR1 SQVTM, CDR2 ANQGSEA. The CDR3 covers 12 residues. The CDR3 spells CSVGQRGYGYTF. DNA of the CDR3: TGCAGCGTTGGGCAGAGGGGCTATGGCTACACCTTC. Based on the CDR3 plus reference TRBV29-1 and TRBJ1-2, the full variable domain is SAVISQKPSRDICQRGTSLTIQCQVDSQVTMMFWYRQQPGQSLTLIATANQGSEATYESGFVIDKFPISRPNLTFSTLTVSNMSPEDSSIYLCSVGQRGYGYTFGSGTRLTVV.

The V and J genes are TRBV9 and TRBJ2-5, with TRBD1 matching over 12 bases. The CDR3 sequence is 16 residues long. V was pared by 3 bases and J by 5 bases, with 8 bases of the junction left unmatched. CDR1 SGDLS and CDR2 YYNGEE come from the germline V gene. This CDR3 reads CASSAAGQGAGETQYF. CDR3 sequence (DNA): TGTGCCAGCAGCGCCGCGGGACAGGGGGCAGGGGAGACCCAGTACTTC. Full variable domain (outside the CDR3, taken from reference TRBV9 and TRBJ2-5): DSGVTQTPKHLITATGQRVTLRCSPRSGDLSVYWYQQSLDQGLQFLIQYYNGEERAKGNILERFSAQQFPDLHSELNLSSLELGDSALYFCASSAAGQGAGETQYFGPGTRLLVL.

The chain uses TRBV27 and TRBJ1-1, with 9 positions matching TRBD1. The CDR3 sequence is 16 residues long. The germline gives CDR1 MNHEY, CDR2 SMNVEV (reference sequence). Trimming at V came to 6 bases and at J to 4 bases, leaving 12 bases not matched to a gene. This CDR3 reads CASRRTRDRVITEAFF. The CDR3 DNA is TGTGCCAGCAGGCGTACCCGGGACAGGGTGATCACTGAAGCTTTCTTT.

CDR3 DNA sequence: TGTGCCAGCAGTGGACAGGGAGATCAGCCCCAGCATTTT. This translates into CASSGQGDQPQHF. The chain recombines TRBV27 with TRBJ1-5, with TRBD1 matching 8 bases. The CDR3 covers 13 residues. The trim removed 5 bases at V and 5 bases at J, leaving 2 bases unmatched. CDR1 is MNHEY, CDR2 SMNVEV, per germline (reference sequence).

This chain links TRBV6-5 with TRBJ1-1; D might be TRBD1 (6 bases). The CDR3 is 15 amino acids. Per the germline V gene, CDR1 is MNHEY and CDR2 is SVGAGI. Trimming removed 5 bases from V and 1 base from J, with 14 bases in between. The CDR3 region is CASSPLGQRNTEAFF. DNA of the CDR3: TGTGCCAGCAGTCCCTTAGGACAGAGGAACACTGAAGCTTTCTTT.

This clone has just a few counts. V and J are TRBV4-3 and TRBJ1-5, with D hard to call. V was cut by 6 bases and J by 9 bases, with 21 bases left in between. Per germline, CDR1 LGHNA and CDR2 YSLEER. The CDR3 consists of 15 residues. The CDR3 DNA reads as TGCGCCAGCAGTCCCCAACGGCAGCCCAATAGGCCCCAGCATTTT. This sequence encodes CASSPQRQPNRPQHF.

The gene calls are TRBV28 and TRBJ1-2; 12 nucleotides align to TRBD1. Germline V gives CDR1 MDHEN, CDR2 SYDVKM. V lost 7 bases to trimming and J lost 4 bases; unmatched junction nucleotides: 10. The CDR3 has 16 amino acids. CDR3 region: CASKPQWDRGRYGYTF. CDR3 coding DNA: TGTGCCAGCAAGCCCCAGTGGGACAGGGGGCGCTATGGCTACACCTTC.

The V gene is TRBV29-1, the J gene TRBJ2-3, with TRBD1 matching 8 bases. CDR3 length: 13 residues. The J segment lost 1 base and the V segment lost 8 bases, leaving 5 bases of the junction unmatched. CDR1 and CDR2 from the germline V gene are SQVTM and ANQGSEA. This CDR3 is CSIDRGGTDTQYF. Here the CDR3 DNA reads TGCAGCATCGACAGGGGCGGCACAGATACGCAGTATTTT.

DNA of the CDR3: TGTGCCTCGGGGACAGGGATTCTTCAGCCCCAGCATTTT. Translating it yields CASGTGILQPQHF. The chain links TRBV28 to TRBJ1-5; TRBD1 matches at 9 bases. J gave up 6 bases and V 11 bases, and 8 bases lay outside the gene matches. The CDR3 length is 13 residues. Germline values: CDR1 MDHEN, CDR2 SYDVKM.